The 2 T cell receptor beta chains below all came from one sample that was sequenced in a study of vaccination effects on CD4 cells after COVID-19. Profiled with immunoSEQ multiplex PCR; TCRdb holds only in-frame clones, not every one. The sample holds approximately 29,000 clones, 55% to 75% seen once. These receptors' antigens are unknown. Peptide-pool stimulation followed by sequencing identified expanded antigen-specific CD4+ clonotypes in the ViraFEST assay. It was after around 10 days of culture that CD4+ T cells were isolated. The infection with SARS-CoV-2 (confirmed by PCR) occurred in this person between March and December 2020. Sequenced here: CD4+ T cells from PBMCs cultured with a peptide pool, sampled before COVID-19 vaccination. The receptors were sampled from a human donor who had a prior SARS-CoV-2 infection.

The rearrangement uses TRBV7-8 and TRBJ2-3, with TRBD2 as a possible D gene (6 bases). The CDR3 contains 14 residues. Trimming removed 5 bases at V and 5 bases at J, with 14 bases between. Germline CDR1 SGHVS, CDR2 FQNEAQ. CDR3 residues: CASSQSGPRDTQYF. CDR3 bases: TGTGCCAGCAGCCAAAGCGGGCCCCGAGATACGCAGTATTTT.

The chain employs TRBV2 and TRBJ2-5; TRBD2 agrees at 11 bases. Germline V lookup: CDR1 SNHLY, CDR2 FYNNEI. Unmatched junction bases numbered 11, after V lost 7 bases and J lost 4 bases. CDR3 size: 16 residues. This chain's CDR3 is CASTALLAGDSETQYF. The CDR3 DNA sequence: TGTGCCAGCACCGCCTTACTAGCGGGAGATTCAGAGACCCAGTACTTC.